Each of the 5 T cell receptor beta chains below was sequenced from the same sample in a study of cytomegalovirus exposure and HLA in healthy donors. The study ran its PCR with 60 Vbeta and 13 Jbeta primers. Sequencing was performed with immunoSEQ multiplex PCR; in TCRdb, only in-frame clones are kept and a portion is missing. Of about 160,000 clones in the sample, almost 85% were seen once. Sequencing used PBMCs. These receptors all come from a man under 40 in good health and CMV-seronegative.

CDR3 DNA sequence: TGTGCCGCTATGGGGCAGGGTTTCTACAATGAGCAGTTCTTC. Residues: CAAMGQGFYNEQFF. This chain links TRBV7-9 with TRBJ2-1; D perhaps matches TRBD1 (5 bases). The CDR3 is 14 residues long. Trimming shortened V by 11 bases and J by 3 bases, and 17 bases separated the two germline ends. Germline V CDR1 and CDR2: SEHNR, FQNEAQ (reference sequence).

This rearrangement joins TRBV7-9 to TRBJ2-2; 12 bases fit TRBD2. Germline CDR1 reads SEHNR; CDR2 reads FQNEAQ (reference sequence). The CDR3 runs 18 residues. V shed 4 bases, J shed 3 bases, and the junction held 9 bases outside the gene matches. The CDR3 region has the DNA TGTGCCAGCAGCTCCGGAAGACTAGCGGGAGACGACACCGGGGAGCTGTTTTTT. Its protein product is CASSSGRLAGDDTGELFF.

The chain recombines TRBV7-8 with TRBJ2-1; the match to TRBD2 covers 13 bases. The CDR3 spans 16 residues. Germline CDR1 SGHVS, CDR2 FQNEAQ. V lost 5 bases and J lost 6; bases outside the gene matches: 7. The CDR3 region is CASSLRLAGGFNEQFF. CDR3 in DNA: TGTGCCAGCAGCCTTAGACTAGCGGGAGGTTTCAATGAGCAGTTCTTC.

The rearrangement links TRBV9 to TRBJ1-1; TRBD1 might be the D (6 bases). The CDR3 length is 14 residues. Trimming took off 4 bases at V and 7 bases at J, with 17 bases between the two ends. The germline gives CDR1 SGDLS, CDR2 YYNGEE. The CDR3 DNA sequence: TGTGCCAGCAGCCTTCACCAGGGGATAAGTGAAGCTTTCTTT. Translated, it gives CASSLHQGISEAFF.

The chain carries TRBV4-1 and TRBJ2-4; 9 bases are a match to TRBD1. CDR3 length: 15 amino acids. The ends lost 4 bases at V and 15 bases at J; junction bases unmatched: 16. The germline gives CDR1 MGHRA, CDR2 YSYEKL. CDR3 sequence: CASSLKPPGQGFLYF. The CDR3 DNA sequence: TGCGCCAGCAGCCTAAAGCCCCCGGGACAGGGTTTTTTGTACTTC.